This T cell receptor (beta chain) stems from a study of cytomegalovirus exposure and HLA in healthy donors. Findings of the study overall: Follow-up analysis later connected one missense variant in DCLRE1C with trimming of TCR beta V- and J-genes. Published work reported that the classifier diagnosed cytomegalovirus status with high specificity and sensitivity. Later analysis identified over 15,000 TCR beta sequences associated with HLA alleles, using a false discovery rate threshold of 0.05. Of the V segments, some could not be distinguished, including TRBV6-2 and TRBV6-3, and were excluded.

This CDR3 has 15 amino acids. Germline V lookup: CDR1 LNHDA, CDR2 SQIVND (reference sequence). V was pared by 6 bases and J by 12 bases, with 15 bases of the junction left unmatched. PCR employed 60 Vbeta and 13 Jbeta primers. Using immunoSEQ multiplex PCR, the repertoire was profiled, and TCRdb retains in-frame clones only, with some absent. The table includes about 110,000 clones, about 79% detected once. Regarding this clone: Its antigen is currently unknown.

Material for sequencing was PBMCs. The V and J genes are TRBV19 and TRBJ1-5; 9 bases align to TRBD1. The TCR comes from a man aged 50 to 59 in good health and CMV-seropositive. CDR3 sequence (DNA): TGTGCCAGTAGCACCCGGACAGGGGCCGGGCTGGACCAGCATTTT. It yields the protein CASSTRTGAGLDQHF.